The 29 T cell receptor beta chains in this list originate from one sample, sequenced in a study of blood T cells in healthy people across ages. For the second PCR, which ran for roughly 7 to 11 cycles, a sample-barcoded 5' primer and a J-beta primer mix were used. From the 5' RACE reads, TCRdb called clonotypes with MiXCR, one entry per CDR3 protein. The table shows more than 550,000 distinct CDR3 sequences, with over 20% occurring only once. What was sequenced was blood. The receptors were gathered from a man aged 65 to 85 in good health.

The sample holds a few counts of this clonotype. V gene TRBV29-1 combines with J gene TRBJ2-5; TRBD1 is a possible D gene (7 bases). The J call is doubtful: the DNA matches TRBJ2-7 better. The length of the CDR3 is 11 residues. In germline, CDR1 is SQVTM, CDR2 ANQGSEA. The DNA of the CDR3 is TGCAGCGTTGTCAGGGGGGACGAGCAGTACGTC. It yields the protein CSVVRGDEQYV.

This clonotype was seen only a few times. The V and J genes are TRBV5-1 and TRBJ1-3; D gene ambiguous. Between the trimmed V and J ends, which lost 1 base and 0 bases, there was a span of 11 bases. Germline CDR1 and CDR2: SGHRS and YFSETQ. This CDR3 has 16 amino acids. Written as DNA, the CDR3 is TGCGCCAGCAGCTTGTTTGTACCGGACTCTGGAAACACCATATATTTT. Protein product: CASSLFVPDSGNTIYF.

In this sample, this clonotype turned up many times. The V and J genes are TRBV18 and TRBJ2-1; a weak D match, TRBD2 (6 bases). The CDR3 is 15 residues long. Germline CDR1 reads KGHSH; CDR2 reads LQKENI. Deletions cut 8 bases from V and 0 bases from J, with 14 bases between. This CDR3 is CASSPGRSSYNEQFF. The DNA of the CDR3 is TGTGCCAGCAGCCCGGGGAGGAGCTCCTACAATGAGCAGTTCTTC. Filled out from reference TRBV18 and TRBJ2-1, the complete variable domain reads NAGVMQNPRHLVRRRGQEARLRCSPMKGHSHVYWYRQLPEEGLKFMVYLQKENIIDESGMPKERFSAEFPKEGPSILRIQQVVRGDSAAYFCASSPGRSSYNEQFFGPGTRLTVL.

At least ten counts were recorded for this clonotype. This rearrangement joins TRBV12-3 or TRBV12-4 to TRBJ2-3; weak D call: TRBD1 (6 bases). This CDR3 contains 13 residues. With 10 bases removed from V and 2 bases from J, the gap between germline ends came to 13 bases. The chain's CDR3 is CATEDSFTDTQYF. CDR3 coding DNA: TGTGCCACCGAGGACAGTTTCACAGATACGCAGTATTTT.

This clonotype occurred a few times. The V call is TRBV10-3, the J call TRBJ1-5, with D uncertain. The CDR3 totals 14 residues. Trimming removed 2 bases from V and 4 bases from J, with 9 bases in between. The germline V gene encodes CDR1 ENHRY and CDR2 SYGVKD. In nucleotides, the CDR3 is TGTGCCATCAGTGAGGGAAAAGGAAATCAGCCCCAGCATTTT. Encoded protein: CAISEGKGNQPQHF.

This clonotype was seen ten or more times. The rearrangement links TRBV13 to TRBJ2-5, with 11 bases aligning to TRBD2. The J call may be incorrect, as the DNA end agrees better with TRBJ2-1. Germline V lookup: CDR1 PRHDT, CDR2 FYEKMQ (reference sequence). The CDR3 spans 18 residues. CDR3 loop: CASSSRPQLAGEKHEQFF. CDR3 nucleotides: TGTGCCAGCAGCTCGCGACCGCAACTAGCGGGAGAAAAACATGAGCAGTTCTTC.

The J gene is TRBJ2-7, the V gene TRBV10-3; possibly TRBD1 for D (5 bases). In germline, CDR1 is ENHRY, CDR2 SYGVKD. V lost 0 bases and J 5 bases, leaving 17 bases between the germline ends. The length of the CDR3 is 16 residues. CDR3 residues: CAISESYRGSVHEQYV. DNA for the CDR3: TGTGCCATCAGTGAGTCGTATAGGGGCTCTGTTCACGAGCAGTACGTC.

The CDR3 coding sequence is TGTGCCAGCAGCTTATACGGTGGTCGGGAGGTAGGGGAGACCCAGTACTTC. Translating gives CASSLYGGREVGETQYF. The chain links TRBV7-6 to TRBJ2-5, with TRBD2 identical over 7 bases. The CDR3 spans 17 residues. The ends lost 2 bases at V and 5 bases at J; junction bases unmatched: 14. CDR1 and CDR2 from the germline V gene are SGHVS and FNYEAQ.

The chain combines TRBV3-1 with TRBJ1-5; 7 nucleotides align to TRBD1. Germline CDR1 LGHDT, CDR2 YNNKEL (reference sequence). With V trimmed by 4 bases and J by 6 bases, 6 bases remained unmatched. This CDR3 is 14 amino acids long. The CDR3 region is CASSRQGRFQPQHF. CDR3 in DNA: TGTGCCAGCAGCCGACAGGGACGGTTTCAGCCCCAGCATTTT.

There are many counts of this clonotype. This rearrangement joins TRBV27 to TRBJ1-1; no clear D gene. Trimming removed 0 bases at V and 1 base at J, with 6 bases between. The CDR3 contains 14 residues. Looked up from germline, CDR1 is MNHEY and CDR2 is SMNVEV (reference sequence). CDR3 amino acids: CASSLSPANTEAFF. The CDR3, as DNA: TGTGCCAGCAGTTTATCGCCAGCGAACACTGAAGCTTTCTTT.

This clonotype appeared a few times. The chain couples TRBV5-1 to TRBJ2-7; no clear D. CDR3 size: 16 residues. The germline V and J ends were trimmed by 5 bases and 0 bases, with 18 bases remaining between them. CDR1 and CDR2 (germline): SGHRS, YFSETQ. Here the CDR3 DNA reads TGCGCCAGCAGTCGCACGGAAATCTTTAGCTCCTACGAGCAGTACTTC. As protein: CASSRTEIFSSYEQYF.

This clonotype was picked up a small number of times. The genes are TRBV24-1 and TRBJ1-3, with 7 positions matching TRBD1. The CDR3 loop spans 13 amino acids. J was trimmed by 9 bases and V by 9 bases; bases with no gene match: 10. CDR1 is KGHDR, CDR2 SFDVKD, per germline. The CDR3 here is CATENRDRGTIYF. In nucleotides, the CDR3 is TGTGCCACCGAAAACAGGGACAGAGGCACCATATATTTT.

The CDR3 reads CASSRGQERDQPQHF. In DNA, the CDR3 is TGTGCCAGCAGTCGCGGACAGGAGCGGGATCAGCCCCAGCATTTT. This chain links TRBV12-3 or TRBV12-4 with TRBJ1-5; 7 bases agree with TRBD1. The trim removed 5 bases at V and 5 bases at J, leaving 9 bases unmatched. The CDR3 contains 15 residues.

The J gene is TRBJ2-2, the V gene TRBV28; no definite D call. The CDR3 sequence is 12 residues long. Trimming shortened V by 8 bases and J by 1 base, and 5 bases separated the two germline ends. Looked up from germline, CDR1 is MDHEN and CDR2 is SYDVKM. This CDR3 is CASGENTGELFF. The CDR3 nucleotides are TGTGCCAGCGGAGAGAACACCGGGGAGCTGTTTTTT.

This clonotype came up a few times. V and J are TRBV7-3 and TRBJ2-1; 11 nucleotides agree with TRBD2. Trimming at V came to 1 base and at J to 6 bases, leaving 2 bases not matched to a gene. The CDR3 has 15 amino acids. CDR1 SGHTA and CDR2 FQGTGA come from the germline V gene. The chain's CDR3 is CASSLMGLAANEQFF. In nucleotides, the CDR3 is TGTGCCAGCAGCTTAATGGGACTAGCGGCCAATGAGCAGTTCTTC. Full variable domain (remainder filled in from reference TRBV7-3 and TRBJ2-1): GAGVSQTPSNKVTEKGKYVELRCDPISGHTALYWYRQSLGQGPEFLIYFQGTGAADDSGLPNDRFFAVRPEGSVSTLKIQRTERGDSAVYLCASSLMGLAANEQFFGPGTRLTVL.

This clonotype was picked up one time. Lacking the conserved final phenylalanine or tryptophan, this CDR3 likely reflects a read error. The CDR3 nucleotides read TGTGCCAGCAGCCAGCATAGCGGGGGTGAGCAGTACGTC. Protein product: CASSQHSGGEQYV. The chain has TRBV12-3 or TRBV12-4 and TRBJ2-5, with 9 positions matching TRBD2. The CDR3 extends over 13 amino acids. V lost 6 bases, J lost 11 bases, and 10 bases stayed unmatched.

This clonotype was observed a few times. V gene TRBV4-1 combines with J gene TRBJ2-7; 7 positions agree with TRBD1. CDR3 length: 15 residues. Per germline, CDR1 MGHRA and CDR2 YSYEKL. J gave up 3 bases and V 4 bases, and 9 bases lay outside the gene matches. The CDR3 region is CASSLGETGSYEQYF. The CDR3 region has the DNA TGCGCCAGCAGCCTGGGGGAGACAGGGAGCTACGAGCAGTACTTC.

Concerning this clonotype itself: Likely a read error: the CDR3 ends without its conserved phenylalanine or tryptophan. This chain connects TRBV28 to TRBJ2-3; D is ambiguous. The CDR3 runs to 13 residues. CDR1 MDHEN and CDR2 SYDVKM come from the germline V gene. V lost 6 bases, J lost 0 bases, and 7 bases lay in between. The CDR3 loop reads CASSQRSTDTQYL. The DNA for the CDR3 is TGTGCCAGCAGCCAGAGGAGCACAGATACGCAGTATCTT.

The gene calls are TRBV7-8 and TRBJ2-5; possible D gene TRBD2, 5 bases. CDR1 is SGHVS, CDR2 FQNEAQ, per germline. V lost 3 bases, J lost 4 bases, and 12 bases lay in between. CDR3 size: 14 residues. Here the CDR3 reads CASSFGLGRETQYF. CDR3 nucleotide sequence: TGTGCCAGCAGCTTCGGCCTTGGGAGAGAGACCCAGTACTTC. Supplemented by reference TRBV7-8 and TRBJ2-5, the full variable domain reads GAGVSQSPRYKVAKRGQDVALRCDPISGHVSLFWYQQALGQGPEFLTYFQNEAQLDKSGLPSDRFFAERPEGSVSTLKIQRTQQEDSAVYLCASSFGLGRETQYFGPGTRLLVL.

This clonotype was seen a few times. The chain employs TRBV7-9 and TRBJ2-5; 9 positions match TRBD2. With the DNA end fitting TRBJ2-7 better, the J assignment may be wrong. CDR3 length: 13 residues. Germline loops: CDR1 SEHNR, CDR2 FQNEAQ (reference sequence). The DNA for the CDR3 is TGTGCCAGCAGCTTAGGCGGGGGGGACGAGCAGTACTTC. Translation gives CASSLGGGDEQYF.

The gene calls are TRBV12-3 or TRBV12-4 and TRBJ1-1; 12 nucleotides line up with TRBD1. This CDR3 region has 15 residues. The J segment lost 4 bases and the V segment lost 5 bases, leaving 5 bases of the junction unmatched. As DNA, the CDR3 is TGTGCCAGCAGTGGGACAGGGGGCGTTAGCACTGAAGCTTTCTTT. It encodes CASSGTGGVSTEAFF.

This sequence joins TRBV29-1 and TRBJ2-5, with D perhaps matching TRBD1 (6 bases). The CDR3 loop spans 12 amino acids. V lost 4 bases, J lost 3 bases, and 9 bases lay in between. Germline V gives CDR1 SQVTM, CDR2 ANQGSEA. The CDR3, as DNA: TGCAGCGTTGGGCAGGGGAAAGAGACCCAGTACTTC. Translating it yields CSVGQGKETQYF.

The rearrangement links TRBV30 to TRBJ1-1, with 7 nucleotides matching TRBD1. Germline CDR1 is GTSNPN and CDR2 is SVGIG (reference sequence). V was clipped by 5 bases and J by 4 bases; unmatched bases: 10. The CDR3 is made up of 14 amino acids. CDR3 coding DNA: TGTGCCTGGGACCCGACAGGGACTACCACTGAAGCTTTCTTT. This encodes CAWDPTGTTTEAFF.

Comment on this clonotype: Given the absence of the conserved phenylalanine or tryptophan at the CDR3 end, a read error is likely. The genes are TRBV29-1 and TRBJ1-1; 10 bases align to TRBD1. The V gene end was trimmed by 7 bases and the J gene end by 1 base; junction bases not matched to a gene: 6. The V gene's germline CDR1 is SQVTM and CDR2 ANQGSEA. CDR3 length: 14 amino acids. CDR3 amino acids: CSARDRGSNTEAFS. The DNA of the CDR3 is TGCAGCGCCAGGGACAGGGGCTCGAACACTGAAGCTTTCTCT.

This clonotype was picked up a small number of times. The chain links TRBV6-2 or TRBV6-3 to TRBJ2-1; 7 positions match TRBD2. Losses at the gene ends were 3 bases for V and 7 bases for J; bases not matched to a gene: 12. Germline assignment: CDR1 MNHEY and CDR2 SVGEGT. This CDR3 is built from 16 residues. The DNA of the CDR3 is TGTGCCAGCAGTTATCCAACCGGACTAGTGCGTAATGAGCAGTTCTTC. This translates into CASSYPTGLVRNEQFF.

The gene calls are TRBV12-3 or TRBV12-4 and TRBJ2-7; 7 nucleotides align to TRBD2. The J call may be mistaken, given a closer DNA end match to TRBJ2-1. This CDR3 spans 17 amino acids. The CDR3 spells CASSPLRGVGAKNEQFF. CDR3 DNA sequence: TGTGCCAGCAGTCCTCTACGGGGGGTAGGAGCTAAGAATGAGCAGTTCTTC.

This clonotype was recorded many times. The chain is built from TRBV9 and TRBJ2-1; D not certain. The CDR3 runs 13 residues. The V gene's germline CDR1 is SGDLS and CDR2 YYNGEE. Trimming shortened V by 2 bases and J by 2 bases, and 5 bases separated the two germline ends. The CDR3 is CASSVGTYNEQFF. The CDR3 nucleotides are TGTGCCAGCAGCGTGGGTACCTACAATGAGCAGTTCTTC.

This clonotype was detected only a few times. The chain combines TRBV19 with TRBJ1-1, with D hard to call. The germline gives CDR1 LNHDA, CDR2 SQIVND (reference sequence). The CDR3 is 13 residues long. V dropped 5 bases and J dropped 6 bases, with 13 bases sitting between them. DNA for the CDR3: TGTGCCAGTAGTTCCCGTCATACACCTGAAGCTTTCTTT. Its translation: CASSSRHTPEAFF.

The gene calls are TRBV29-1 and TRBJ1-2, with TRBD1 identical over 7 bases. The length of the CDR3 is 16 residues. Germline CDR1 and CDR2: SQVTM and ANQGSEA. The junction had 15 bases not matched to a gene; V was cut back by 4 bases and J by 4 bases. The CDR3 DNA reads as TGCAGCGTTGTAGGGACAGTCCATCTTCTGACCTATGGCTACACCTTC. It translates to CSVVGTVHLLTYGYTF.